The text below deals with one TCR beta chain. One end of the junction varies from germline; a read error may be responsible. This sample was taken from a study of technical replicates of blood from a few donors. Method: immunoSEQ multiplex PCR; TCRdb's copy keeps in-frame clones and lacks some. The data contain some 76,000 clones, roughly 98% of them singletons. This CDR3 is built from 13 residues. Germline V gives CDR1 SQVTM, CDR2 ANQGSEA. The material sequenced was T cells isolated from PBMCs. The sequence came from a human donor in good health. This sequence joins TRBV29-1 and TRBJ1-1, with 8 nucleotides matching TRBD1. Here the CDR3 DNA reads TGCAGCGTTGGGGGACAGGTGAAGACTGAAGCTTTCTTT. This codes for CSVGGQVKTEAFF. Complete variable domain (other parts from reference TRBV29-1 and TRBJ1-1): SAVISQKPSRDICQRGTSLTIQCQVDSQVTMMFWYRQQPGQSLTLIATANQGSEATYESGFVIDKFPISRPNLTFSTLTVSNMSPEDSSIYLCSVGGQVKTEAFFGQGTRLTVV.